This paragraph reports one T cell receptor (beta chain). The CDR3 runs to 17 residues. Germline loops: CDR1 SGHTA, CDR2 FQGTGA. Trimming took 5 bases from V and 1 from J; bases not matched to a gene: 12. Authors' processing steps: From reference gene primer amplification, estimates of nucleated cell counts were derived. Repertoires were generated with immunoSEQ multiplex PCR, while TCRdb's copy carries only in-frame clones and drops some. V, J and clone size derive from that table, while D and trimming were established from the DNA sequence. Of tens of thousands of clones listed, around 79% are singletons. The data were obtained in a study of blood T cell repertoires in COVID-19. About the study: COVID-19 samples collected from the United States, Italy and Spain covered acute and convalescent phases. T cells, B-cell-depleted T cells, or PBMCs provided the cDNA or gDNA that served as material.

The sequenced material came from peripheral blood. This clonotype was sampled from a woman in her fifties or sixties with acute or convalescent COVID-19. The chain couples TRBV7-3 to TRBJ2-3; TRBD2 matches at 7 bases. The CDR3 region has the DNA TGTGCCAGCAGCGAAAAGGTCGGCGGGGGAGGCACAGATACGCAGTATTTT. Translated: CASSEKVGGGGTDTQYF.